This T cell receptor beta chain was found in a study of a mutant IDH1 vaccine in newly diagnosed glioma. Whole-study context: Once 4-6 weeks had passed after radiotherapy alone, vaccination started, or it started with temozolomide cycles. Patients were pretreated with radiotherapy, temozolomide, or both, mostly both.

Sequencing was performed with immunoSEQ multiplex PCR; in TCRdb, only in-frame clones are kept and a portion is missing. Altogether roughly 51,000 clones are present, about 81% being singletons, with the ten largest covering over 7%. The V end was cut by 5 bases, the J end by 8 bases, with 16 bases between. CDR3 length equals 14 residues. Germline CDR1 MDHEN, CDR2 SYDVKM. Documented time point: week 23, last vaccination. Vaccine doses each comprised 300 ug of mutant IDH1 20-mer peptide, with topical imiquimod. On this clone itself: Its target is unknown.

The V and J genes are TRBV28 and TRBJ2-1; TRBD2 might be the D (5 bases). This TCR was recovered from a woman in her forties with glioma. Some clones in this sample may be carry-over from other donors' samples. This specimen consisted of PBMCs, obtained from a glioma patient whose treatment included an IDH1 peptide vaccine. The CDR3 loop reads CASSSPSLGDEQFF. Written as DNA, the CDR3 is TGTGCCAGCAGTAGTCCATCACTAGGCGATGAGCAGTTCTTC.